The rows below give T cell receptor beta chains drawn from one sample of a study of early T cells in non-severe SARS-CoV-2 infection. MiXCR was run by TCRdb on the 5' RACE reads, yielding one entry per CDR3 protein. This repertoire shows tens of thousands of distinct CDR3 sequences, roughly a sixth found once; its top ten account for about 12%. Specimen: whole blood. Source of these receptors: an adult who was a healthcare worker with PCR-confirmed SARS-CoV-2 infection or an uninfected control (not recorded which). Both conserved end residues are part of each CDR3. The D gene is left open where the match is weak. Clone size, where shown, is once, few, many, or a class for clones that have expanded.

15	TRBV7-9	.	.	TRBJ2-3	CASSLFNAVTDTQYF	TGTGCCAGCAGCTTATTTAATGCAGTCACAGATACGCAGTATTTT
13	TRBV27	many	.	TRBJ2-3	CASSLHRTDTQYF	TGTGCCAGCAGTTTACACCGCACAGATACGCAGTATTTT
12	TRBV7-9	many	.	TRBJ2-3	CASSLATDTQYF	TGTGCCAGCAGCTTAGCGACAGATACGCAGTATTTT
15	TRBV18	few	.	TRBJ2-1	CASSPDTDSYNEQFF	TGTGCCAGCTCACCAGACACGGATTCCTACAATGAGCAGTTCTTC
14	TRBV20-1	many	.	TRBJ2-3	CSAAGGGRTDTQYF	TGCAGTGCCGCTGGGGGGGGCCGCACAGATACGCAGTATTTT
12	TRBV11-1	many	.	TRBJ1-1	CASSLSRTEAFF	TGTGCCAGCAGCTTATCCCGGACTGAAGCTTTCTTT
15	TRBV5-1	.	.	TRBJ2-7	CASSLEPGYLYEQYF	TGCGCCAGCAGCCTGGAGCCAGGGTACCTCTACGAGCAGTACTTC
14	TRBV6-2/TRBV6-3	few	.	TRBJ2-1	CASSYQGAYNEQFF	TGTGCCAGCAGTTACCAGGGCGCCTACAATGAGCAGTTCTTC
13	TRBV20-1	few	TRBD1	TRBJ1-2	CSASAQGAGGYTF	TGCAGTGCTAGTGCTCAGGGGGCCGGAGGCTACACCTTC
14	TRBV24-1	few	TRBD1	TRBJ2-7	CATSPDRVPYEQYF	TGTGCCACCTCTCCGGACAGGGTCCCCTACGAGCAGTACTTC
12	TRBV12-3/TRBV12-4	.	.	TRBJ2-3	CASTNNPDTQYF	TGTGCCAGCACCAACAATCCAGATACGCAGTATTTT
13	TRBV19	once	.	TRBJ1-2	CASSSSANYGYTF	TGTGCCAGTAGTTCCAGCGCTAACTATGGCTACACCTTC
13	TRBV29-1	.	.	TRBJ2-7	CSVGYRAGREQYF	TGCAGCGTTGGTTACAGGGCGGGGAGAGAGCAGTACTTC
11	TRBV10-3	many	.	TRBJ2-1	CAISERGEQFF	TGTGCCATCAGTGAGCGGGGTGAGCAGTTCTTC
16	TRBV9	few	.	TRBJ2-3	CASSSEGGSVPDTQYF	TGTGCCAGCAGCTCGGAAGGGGGATCGGTTCCAGATACGCAGTATTTT
15	TRBV7-9	few	TRBD2	TRBJ2-3	CASSFGAGEADTQYF	TGTGCCAGCAGCTTCGGAGCGGGAGAGGCAGATACGCAGTATTTT
15	TRBV7-9	many	.	TRBJ2-7	CASSPLTVSGYEQYF	TGTGCCAGCAGCCCGTTGACAGTCTCTGGGTACGAGCAGTACTTC
15	TRBV5-8	.	.	TRBJ2-1	CASSSPQGGRNEQFF	TGTGCCAGCAGCTCTCCTCAGGGGGGGAGGAATGAGCAGTTCTTC
13	TRBV27	.	.	TRBJ1-5	CASSHGRNQPQHF	TGTGCCAGCAGCCATGGGAGGAATCAGCCCCAGCATTTT
12	TRBV3-1	.	.	TRBJ2-3	CASSQGGHTQYF	TGTGCCAGCAGCCAGGGGGGACATACGCAGTATTTT
16	TRBV6-6	few	TRBD1	TRBJ2-6	CASSRGQGVGANVLTF	TGTGCCAGCAGTCGAGGACAGGGTGTTGGGGCCAACGTCCTGACTTTC
14	TRBV27	.	.	TRBJ2-5	CASSLRVPGETQYF	TGTGCCAGCAGTTTAAGGGTCCCCGGGGAGACCCAGTACTTC
15	TRBV6-2/TRBV6-3	few	.	TRBJ2-5	CASSPPTGRGETQYF	TGTGCCAGCAGCCCTCCGACAGGCCGTGGAGAGACCCAGTACTTC
15	TRBV28	few	TRBD1	TRBJ2-1	CASSFWQGASNEQFF	TGTGCCAGCAGTTTTTGGCAGGGGGCGAGTAATGAGCAGTTCTTC
15	TRBV29-1	many	TRBD1	TRBJ1-1	CSVEDTGGGNTEAFF	TGCAGCGTTGAAGATACAGGGGGCGGAAACACTGAAGCTTTCTTT
16	TRBV5-1	.	TRBD2	TRBJ2-3	CASSPSLAGGPSAQYF	TGCGCCAGCAGCCCCTCACTAGCGGGGGGGCCTTCTGCGCAGTATTTT
13	TRBV5-1	many	.	TRBJ2-2	CASSSGLVGELFF	TGCGCCAGCAGCTCCGGCCTGGTCGGGGAGCTGTTTTTT
14	TRBV7-2	many	.	TRBJ2-2	CASTPASNTGELFF	TGTGCCAGCACTCCGGCCTCGAACACCGGGGAGCTGTTTTTT
14	TRBV12-3/TRBV12-4	few	.	TRBJ1-6	CASSLSSGGSPLHF	TGTGCCAGCAGCCTATCTTCGGGAGGTTCACCCCTCCACTTT
14	TRBV12-3/TRBV12-4	many	.	TRBJ2-7	CASSRAGAVYEQYF	TGTGCCAGCAGCCGAGCAGGGGCAGTGTACGAGCAGTACTTC
13	TRBV19	few	.	TRBJ2-2	CASSIAVTGELFF	TGTGCCAGTAGTATAGCAGTTACCGGGGAGCTGTTTTTT
15	TRBV6-1	.	.	TRBJ1-3	CASNPVGSSGNTIYF	TGTGCCAGCAATCCAGTAGGGTCCTCTGGAAACACCATATATTTT
13	TRBV7-2	many	.	TRBJ1-1	CASFLTANTEAFF	TGTGCCAGTTTCCTGACGGCGAACACTGAAGCTTTCTTT
14	TRBV6-5	.	TRBD1	TRBJ2-2	CASSYSTGSGELFF	TGTGCCAGCAGTTACTCGACAGGGAGCGGGGAGCTGTTTTTT
15	TRBV19	few	TRBD2	TRBJ2-1	CASSITSGGDNEQFF	TGTGCCAGTAGTATTACGTCGGGAGGGGACAATGAGCAGTTCTTC
16	TRBV20-1	.	TRBD1	TRBJ2-1	CSARDPRTGSSNEQFF	TGCAGTGCTAGAGATCCGAGGACAGGGTCCTCCAATGAGCAGTTCTTC
12	TRBV19	.	.	TRBJ2-7	CASSMGHYEQYF	TGTGCCAGTAGTATGGGACACTACGAGCAGTACTTC
14	TRBV7-6	many	.	TRBJ2-7	CASSLYIQGGEQYF	TGTGCCAGCAGCTTATATATACAGGGAGGCGAGCAGTACTTC
15	TRBV11-2	.	TRBD1	TRBJ1-2	CASSSSRGSGYGYTF	TGTGCCAGCAGCTCCTCCAGGGGGTCTGGCTATGGCTACACCTTC
16	TRBV18	.	TRBD1	TRBJ2-2	CASSRRQGANTGELFF	TGTGCCAGCTCACGACGACAGGGAGCGAACACCGGGGAGCTGTTTTTT
16	TRBV6-2/TRBV6-3	many	TRBD2	TRBJ2-3	CASEPLAGTSTDTQYF	TGTGCCAGCGAGCCTCTAGCGGGTACAAGCACAGATACGCAGTATTTT
15	TRBV7-8	.	TRBD1	TRBJ1-1	CASSKRDRMNTEAFF	TGTGCCAGCAGCAAACGGGACAGAATGAACACTGAAGCTTTCTTT
15	TRBV19	.	TRBD1	TRBJ2-5	CASSPQDRAQETQYF	TGTGCCAGTAGTCCCCAGGACAGGGCCCAAGAGACCCAGTACTTC
13	TRBV29-1	.	.	TRBJ2-3	CSARDPGTDTQYF	TGCAGCGCCAGGGACCCCGGCACAGATACGCAGTATTTT
14	TRBV12-3/TRBV12-4	.	TRBD1	TRBJ1-5	CASCFTDRGQPQHF	TGTGCCAGCTGTTTTACGGACAGGGGACAGCCCCAGCATTTT
15	TRBV11-2	few	TRBD1	TRBJ1-2	CASSPTGTGRRGYTF	TGTGCCAGCAGCCCCACCGGGACAGGGAGGAGAGGCTACACCTTC
15	TRBV27	.	.	TRBJ1-2	CASGPKGGLVYGYTF	TGTGCCAGCGGCCCAAAGGGGGGTCTCGTCTATGGCTACACCTTC
14	TRBV12-5	few	.	TRBJ1-2	CASGLWGGNYGYTF	TGTGCTAGTGGTTTATGGGGAGGTAACTATGGCTACACCTTC
15	TRBV28	.	.	TRBJ2-1	CASGEWGQVNNEQFF	TGTGCCAGCGGCGAATGGGGGCAGGTCAACAATGAGCAGTTCTTC